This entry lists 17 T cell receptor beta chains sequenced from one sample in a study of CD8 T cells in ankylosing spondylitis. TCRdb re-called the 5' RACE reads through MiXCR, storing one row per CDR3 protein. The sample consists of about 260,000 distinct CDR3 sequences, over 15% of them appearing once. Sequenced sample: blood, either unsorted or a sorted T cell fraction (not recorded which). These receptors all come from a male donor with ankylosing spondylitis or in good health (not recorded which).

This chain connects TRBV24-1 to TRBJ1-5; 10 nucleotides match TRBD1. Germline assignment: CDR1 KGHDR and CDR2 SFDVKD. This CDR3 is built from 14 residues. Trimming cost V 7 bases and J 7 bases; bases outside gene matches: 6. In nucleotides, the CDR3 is TGTGCCACCAGGGGGACAGGGGACTCCCAGCCCCAGCATTTT. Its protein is CATRGTGDSQPQHF.

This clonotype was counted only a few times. CDR3 in amino acids: CSARFYQETQYF. The CDR3 coding sequence is TGCAGTGCTAGATTTTACCAAGAGACCCAGTACTTC. The chain couples TRBV20-1 to TRBJ2-5; D is unresolved. The germline V and J ends were trimmed by 2 bases and 0 bases, with 4 bases remaining between them. CDR1 is DFQATT, CDR2 SNEGSKA, per germline (reference sequence). There are 12 residues in the CDR3.

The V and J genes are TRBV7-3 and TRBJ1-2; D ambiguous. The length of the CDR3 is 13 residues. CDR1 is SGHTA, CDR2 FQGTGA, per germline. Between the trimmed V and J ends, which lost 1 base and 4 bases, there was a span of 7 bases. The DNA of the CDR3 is TGTGCCAGCAGCTTAAGAGGCAGCTATGGCTACACCTTC. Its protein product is CASSLRGSYGYTF.

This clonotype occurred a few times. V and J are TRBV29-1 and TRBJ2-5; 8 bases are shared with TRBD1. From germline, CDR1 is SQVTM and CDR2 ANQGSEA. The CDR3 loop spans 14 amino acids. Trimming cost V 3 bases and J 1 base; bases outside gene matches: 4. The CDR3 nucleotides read TGCAGCGTTGACCTAACAGGGGGCCAAGAGACCCAGTACTTC. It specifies CSVDLTGGQETQYF.

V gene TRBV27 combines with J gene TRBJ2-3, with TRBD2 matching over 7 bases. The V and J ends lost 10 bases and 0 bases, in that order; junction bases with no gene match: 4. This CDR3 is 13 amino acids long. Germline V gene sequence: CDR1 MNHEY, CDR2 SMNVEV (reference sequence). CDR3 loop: CATRGESTDTQYF. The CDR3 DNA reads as TGTGCCACCCGGGGGGAGAGCACAGATACGCAGTATTTT.

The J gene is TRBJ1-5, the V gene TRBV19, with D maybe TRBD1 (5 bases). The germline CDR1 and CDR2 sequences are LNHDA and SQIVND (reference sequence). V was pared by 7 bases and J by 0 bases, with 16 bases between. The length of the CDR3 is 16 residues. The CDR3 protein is CASIDRGGHSNQPQHF. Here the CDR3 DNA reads TGTGCCAGTATCGACCGGGGCGGCCATAGCAATCAGCCCCAGCATTTT.

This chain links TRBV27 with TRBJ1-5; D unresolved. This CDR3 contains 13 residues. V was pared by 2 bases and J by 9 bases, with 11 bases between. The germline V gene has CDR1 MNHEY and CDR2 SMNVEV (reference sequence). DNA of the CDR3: TGTGCCAGCAGTTTAATGGAGGGCCGGCCCCAGCATTTT. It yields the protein CASSLMEGRPQHF.

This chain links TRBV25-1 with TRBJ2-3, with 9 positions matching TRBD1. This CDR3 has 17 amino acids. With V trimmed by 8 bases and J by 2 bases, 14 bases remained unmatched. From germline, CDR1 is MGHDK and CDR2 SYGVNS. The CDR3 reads CASGGQGSPLSTDTQYF. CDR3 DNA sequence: TGTGCCAGCGGCGGACAGGGGTCGCCGCTTTCCACAGATACGCAGTATTTT.

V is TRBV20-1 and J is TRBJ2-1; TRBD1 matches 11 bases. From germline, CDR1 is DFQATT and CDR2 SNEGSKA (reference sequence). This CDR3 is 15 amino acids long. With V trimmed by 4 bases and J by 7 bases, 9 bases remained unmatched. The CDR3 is CSAIFGQGARNEQFF. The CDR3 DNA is TGCAGTGCTATCTTCGGACAGGGGGCAAGAAATGAGCAGTTCTTC.

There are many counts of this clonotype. CDR3 residues: CSVGEDTQYF. DNA for the CDR3: TGCAGCGTTGGGGAAGATACGCAGTATTTT. The J gene is TRBJ2-3, the V gene TRBV29-1; D unclear. CDR3 size: 10 residues. Germline CDR1 reads SQVTM; CDR2 reads ANQGSEA. Trimming removed 4 bases at V and 5 bases at J, with 4 bases between.

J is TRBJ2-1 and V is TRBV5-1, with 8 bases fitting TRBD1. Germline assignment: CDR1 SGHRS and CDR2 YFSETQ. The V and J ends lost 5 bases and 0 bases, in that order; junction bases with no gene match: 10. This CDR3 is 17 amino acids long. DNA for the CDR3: TGCGCCAGCAGGGCGGGGACAGGTCAGAGCTCCTACAATGAGCAGTTCTTC. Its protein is CASRAGTGQSSYNEQFF.

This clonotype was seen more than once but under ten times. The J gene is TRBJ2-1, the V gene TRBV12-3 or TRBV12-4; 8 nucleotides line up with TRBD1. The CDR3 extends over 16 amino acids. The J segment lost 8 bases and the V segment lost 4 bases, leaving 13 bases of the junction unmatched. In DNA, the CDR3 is TGTGCCAGCAGTTCGATAAGGACAGGGTATGTCGATGAGCAGTTCTTC. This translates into CASSSIRTGYVDEQFF.

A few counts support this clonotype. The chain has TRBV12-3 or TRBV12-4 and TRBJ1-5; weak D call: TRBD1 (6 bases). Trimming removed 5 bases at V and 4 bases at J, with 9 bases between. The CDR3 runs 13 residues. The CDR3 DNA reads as TGTGCCAGCAGTGACAGGCGAAATCAGCCCCAGCATTTT. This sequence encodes CASSDRRNQPQHF.

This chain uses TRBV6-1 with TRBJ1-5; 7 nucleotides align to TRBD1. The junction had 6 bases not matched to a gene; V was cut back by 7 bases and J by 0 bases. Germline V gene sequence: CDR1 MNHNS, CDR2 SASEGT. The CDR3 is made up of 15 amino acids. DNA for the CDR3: TGTGCCAGCAACACGGGACAGTATAGCAATCAGCCCCAGCATTTT. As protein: CASNTGQYSNQPQHF.

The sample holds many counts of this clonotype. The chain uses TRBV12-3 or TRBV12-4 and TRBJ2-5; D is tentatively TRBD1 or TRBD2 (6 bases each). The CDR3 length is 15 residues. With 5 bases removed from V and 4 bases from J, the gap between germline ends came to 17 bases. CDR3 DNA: TGTGCCAGCAGTCCGGGGTCTTCGGGGGCAGAGACCCAGTACTTC. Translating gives CASSPGSSGAETQYF.

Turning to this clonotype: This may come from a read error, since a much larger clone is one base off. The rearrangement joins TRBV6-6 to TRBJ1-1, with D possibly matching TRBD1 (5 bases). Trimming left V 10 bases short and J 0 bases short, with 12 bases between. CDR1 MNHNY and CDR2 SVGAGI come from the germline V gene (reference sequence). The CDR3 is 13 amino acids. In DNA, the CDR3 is TGTGCCAACAGGAGCACACTGAACACTGAAGCTTTCTTT. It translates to CANRSTLNTEAFF.

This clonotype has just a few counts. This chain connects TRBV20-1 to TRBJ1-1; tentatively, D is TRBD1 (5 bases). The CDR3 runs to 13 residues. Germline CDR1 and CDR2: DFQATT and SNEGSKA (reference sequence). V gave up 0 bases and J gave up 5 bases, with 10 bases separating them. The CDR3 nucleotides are TGCAGTGCTAGAGACCACAGGAAGACTGAAGCTTTCTTT. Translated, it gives CSARDHRKTEAFF.